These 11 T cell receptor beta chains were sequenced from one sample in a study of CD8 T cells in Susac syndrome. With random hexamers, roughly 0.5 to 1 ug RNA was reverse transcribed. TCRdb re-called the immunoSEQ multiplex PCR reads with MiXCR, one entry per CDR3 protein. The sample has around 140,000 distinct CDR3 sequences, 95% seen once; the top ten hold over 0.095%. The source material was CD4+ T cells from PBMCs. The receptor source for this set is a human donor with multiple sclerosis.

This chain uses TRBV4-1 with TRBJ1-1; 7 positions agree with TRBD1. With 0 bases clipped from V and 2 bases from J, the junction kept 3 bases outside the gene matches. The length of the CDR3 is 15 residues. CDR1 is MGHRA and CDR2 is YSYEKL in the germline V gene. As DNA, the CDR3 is TGCGCCAGCAGCCAAGAAGGGGGCCTTAACACTGAAGCTTTCTTT. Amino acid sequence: CASSQEGGLNTEAFF.

The CDR3 sequence: CASSLGDSGSIFYEQYF. The CDR3 DNA is TGTGCCAGCAGCTTAGGCGATAGCGGGAGCATTTTCTACGAGCAGTACTTC. The gene calls are TRBV7-9 and TRBJ2-7; 9 nucleotides line up with TRBD2. The CDR3 spans 17 residues. Germline V gene lookup returns CDR1 SEHNR and CDR2 FQNEAQ (reference sequence). The J segment lost 3 bases and the V segment lost 1 base, leaving 10 bases of the junction unmatched.

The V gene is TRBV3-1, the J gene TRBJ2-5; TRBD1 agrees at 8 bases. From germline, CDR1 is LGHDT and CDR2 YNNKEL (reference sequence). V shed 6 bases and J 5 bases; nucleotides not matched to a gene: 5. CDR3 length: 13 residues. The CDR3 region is CASRPGGRETQYF. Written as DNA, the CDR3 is TGTGCCAGCAGGCCAGGGGGCCGGGAGACCCAGTACTTC.

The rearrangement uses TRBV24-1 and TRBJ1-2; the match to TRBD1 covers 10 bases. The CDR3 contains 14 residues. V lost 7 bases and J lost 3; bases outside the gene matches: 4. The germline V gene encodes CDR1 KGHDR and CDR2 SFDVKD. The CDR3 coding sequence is TGTGCCACCAGGGGGACAGGGGCTGACTATGGCTACACCTTC. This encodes CATRGTGADYGYTF.

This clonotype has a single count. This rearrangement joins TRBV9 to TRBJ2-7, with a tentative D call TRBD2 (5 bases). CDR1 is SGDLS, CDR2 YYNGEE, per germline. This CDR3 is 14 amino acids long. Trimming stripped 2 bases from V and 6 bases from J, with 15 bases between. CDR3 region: CASSVDPGRGEQYF. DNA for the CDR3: TGTGCCAGCAGCGTGGACCCGGGCCGGGGCGAGCAGTACTTC.

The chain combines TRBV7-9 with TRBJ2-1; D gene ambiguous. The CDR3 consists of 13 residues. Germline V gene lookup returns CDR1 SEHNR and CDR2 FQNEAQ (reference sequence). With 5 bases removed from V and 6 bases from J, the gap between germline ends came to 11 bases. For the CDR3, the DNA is TGTGCCAGCAGCCGGAGCAGTGGCAATGAGCAGTTCTTC. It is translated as CASSRSSGNEQFF.

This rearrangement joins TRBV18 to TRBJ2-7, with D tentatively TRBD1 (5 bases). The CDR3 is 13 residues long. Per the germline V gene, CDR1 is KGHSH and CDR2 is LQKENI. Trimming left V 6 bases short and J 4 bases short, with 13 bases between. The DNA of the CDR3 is TGTGCCAGCTCTTTGGACACAGCATACGAGCAGTACTTC. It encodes CASSLDTAYEQYF.

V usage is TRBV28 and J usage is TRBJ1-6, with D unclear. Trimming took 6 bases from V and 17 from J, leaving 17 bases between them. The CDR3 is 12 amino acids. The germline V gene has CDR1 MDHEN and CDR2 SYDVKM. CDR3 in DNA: TGTGCCAGCAGCCCCGGGAGCAGATGGTTCCACTTT. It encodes CASSPGSRWFHF.

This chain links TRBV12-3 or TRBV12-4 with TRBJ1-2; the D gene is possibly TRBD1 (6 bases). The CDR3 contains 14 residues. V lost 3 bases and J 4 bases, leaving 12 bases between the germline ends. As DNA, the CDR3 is TGTGCCAGCAGTTTTGGACAGATTCTCTATGGCTACACCTTC. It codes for CASSFGQILYGYTF.

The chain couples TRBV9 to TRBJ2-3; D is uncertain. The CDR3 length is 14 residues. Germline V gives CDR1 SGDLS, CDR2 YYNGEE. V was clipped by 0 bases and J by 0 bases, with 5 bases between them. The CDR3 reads CASSVAHSTDTQYF. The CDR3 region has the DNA TGTGCCAGCAGCGTAGCTCACAGCACAGATACGCAGTATTTT.

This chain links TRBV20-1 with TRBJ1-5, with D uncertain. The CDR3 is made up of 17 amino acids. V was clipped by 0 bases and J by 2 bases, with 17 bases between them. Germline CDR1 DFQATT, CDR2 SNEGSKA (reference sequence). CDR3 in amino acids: CSARDGTTPYRNQPQHF. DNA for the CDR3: TGCAGTGCTAGAGATGGCACGACTCCCTATCGCAATCAGCCCCAGCATTTT.